The clone carrying this T cell receptor (beta chain) was seen only once. The source of the sample is a study of blood T cell repertoires in COVID-19. Study at large: Acute and convalescent COVID-19 samples came from the United States, Italy and Spain. From T cells, B-cell-depleted T cells, or PBMCs came the material, which was cDNA or gDNA.

The CDR3 spans 15 residues. Germline CDR1 is KGHSH and CDR2 is LQKENI. V dropped 3 bases and J dropped 1 base, with 10 bases sitting between them. As originally analysed: Amplification with reference gene primers provided the estimates of nucleated cell counts. Assay used: immunoSEQ multiplex PCR; TCRdb lists only in-frame clones, some missing. The V and J calls and clone size come from that table; D and trimming were worked out from the DNA. The data hold roughly 200,000 clones, with approximately 80% observed a single time. The sequenced material came from peripheral blood. This rearrangement joins TRBV18 to TRBJ1-3; the D gene is possibly TRBD1 (5 bases). This clonotype was obtained from a woman at least 80 years old with active or convalescent COVID-19. CDR3 residues: CASSPLGTSGNTIYF. CDR3 DNA sequence: TGTGCCAGCTCACCTTTGGGGACTTCTGGAAACACCATATATTTT.